Sequencing of this T cell receptor beta chain was carried out in a study of cytomegalovirus exposure and HLA in healthy donors. Likely unrecorded immune exposures existed in these nominally healthy donors. The PCR made use of 60 Vbeta and 13 Jbeta primers. Clones were sequenced by immunoSEQ multiplex PCR, and TCRdb holds only the in-frame ones, with some missing. This sample has approximately 150,000 clones, with roughly four fifths found just once. Trimming stripped 6 bases from V and 6 bases from J, with 7 bases between. Germline V CDR1 and CDR2: MDHEN, SYDVKM. The CDR3 spans 11 residues. Note on this clone: Its antigen is still unknown.

Study conclusions and caveats: It was likely that a cluster of highly shared sequence variants was a sequencing artifact. The investigators catalogued 150 to 200 TCR beta chains as cytomegalovirus-associated.

The chain joins TRBV28 to TRBJ2-3; D uncertain. The TCR comes from a man aged 35-49 years in good health and CMV-seronegative. The sequenced sample consisted of PBMCs. As DNA, the CDR3 is TGTGCCAGCAGCGTCCGGGATACGCAGTATTTT. Translation: CASSVRDTQYF. The variable domain in full, completed from reference TRBV28 and TRBJ2-3, reads DVKVTQSSRYLVKRTGEKVFLECVQDMDHENMFWYRQDPGLGLRLIYFSYDVKMKEKGDIPEGYSVSREKKERFSLILESASTNQTSMYLCASSVRDTQYFGPGTRLTVL.